The rows below give T cell receptor beta chains drawn from one sample of a study of cytomegalovirus exposure and HLA in healthy donors. Sequencing used immunoSEQ multiplex PCR; TCRdb keeps in-frame clones, though not all of them. The sample has fewer than 120,000 clones, 70% to 90% seen once; the top ten hold around 2%. The sample comprised PBMCs. All receptors come from a man aged 35-49 years in good health and CMV-seronegative. Each CDR3 is given with its conserved first and last residue. Each record gives: V gene, D gene, J gene, CDR3 length, clone size, CDR3 DNA, CDR3 protein. D genes are given only for firm matches. Size is omitted from some rows. Given values are once, few, many or a class for expanded clones.

v_gene: TRBV5-1
d_gene: -
j_gene: TRBJ2-1
len: 13
abundance: once
CDR3nt: TGCGCCAGCAGCCCGGGAACTGGGAATGAGCAGTTCTTC
CDR3aa: CASSPGTGNEQFF

v_gene: TRBV2
d_gene: TRBD1
j_gene: TRBJ2-7
len: 13
abundance: -
CDR3nt: TGTGCCAGCAGCCAGAGACAGGGGTACGAGCAGTACTTC
CDR3aa: CASSQRQGYEQYF

v_gene: TRBV2
d_gene: TRBD1
j_gene: TRBJ1-3
len: 16
abundance: -
CDR3nt: TGTGCCAGCAGTGCTGGACAGGGGAACTCTGGAAACACCATATATTTT
CDR3aa: CASSAGQGNSGNTIYF

v_gene: TRBV6-4
d_gene: TRBD1
j_gene: TRBJ1-6
len: 14
abundance: -
CDR3nt: TGTGCCAGCAGCTCCGGGACAGCTAATTCACCCCTCCACTTT
CDR3aa: CASSSGTANSPLHF

v_gene: TRBV2
d_gene: TRBD1
j_gene: TRBJ1-1
len: 13
abundance: -
CDR3nt: TGTGCCAGCAGCCGGACAGGGTTTAATGAAGCTTTCTTT
CDR3aa: CASSRTGFNEAFF

v_gene: TRBV6-5
d_gene: -
j_gene: TRBJ1-1
len: 12
abundance: -
CDR3nt: TGTGCCAGCAGTTCGTTGACAGCCGAAGCTTTCTTT
CDR3aa: CASSSLTAEAFF

v_gene: TRBV6-4
d_gene: TRBD1
j_gene: TRBJ2-1
len: 14
abundance: once
CDR3nt: TGTGCCAGCAGTGAAACCCCCGGACAGGGGGAACGGTTCTTC
CDR3aa: CASSETPGQGERFF

v_gene: TRBV9
d_gene: -
j_gene: TRBJ1-1
len: 13
abundance: -
CDR3nt: TGTGCCAGCAGCTCACACGGGGGCACTGAAGCTTTCTTT
CDR3aa: CASSSHGGTEAFF

v_gene: TRBV7-6
d_gene: TRBD1
j_gene: TRBJ2-7
len: 16
abundance: -
CDR3nt: TGTGCCAGCAGCTTAGGTGGGACAGGTGCCGACTACGAGCAGTACTTC
CDR3aa: CASSLGGTGADYEQYF

v_gene: TRBV30
d_gene: TRBD1
j_gene: TRBJ1-1
len: 15
abundance: -
CDR3nt: TGTGCCTGGAGCGCAGACAGGGGAATGAACACTGAAGCTTTCTTT
CDR3aa: CAWSADRGMNTEAFF

v_gene: TRBV18
d_gene: -
j_gene: TRBJ1-4
len: 15
abundance: once
CDR3nt: TGTGCCAGCTCACCACCGGGGGCATCCAATGAAAAACTGTTTTTT
CDR3aa: CASSPPGASNEKLFF

v_gene: TRBV7-8
d_gene: -
j_gene: TRBJ1-4
len: 12
abundance: -
CDR3nt: TGTGCCAGCAGCTTACTTGGCGAAAAACTGTTTTTT
CDR3aa: CASSLLGEKLFF

v_gene: TRBV6-5
d_gene: TRBD1
j_gene: TRBJ1-5
len: 14
abundance: once
CDR3nt: TGTGCCAGCAGTGGCCAACAGGGGGCACAGCCCCAGCATTTT
CDR3aa: CASSGQQGAQPQHF

v_gene: TRBV5-1
d_gene: -
j_gene: TRBJ2-1
len: 18
abundance: -
CDR3nt: TGCGCCAGCAGCGTGCGGGGGACATATTGGGGGTTTAACAATGAGCAGTTCTTC
CDR3aa: CASSVRGTYWGFNNEQFF

v_gene: TRBV6-4
d_gene: TRBD1
j_gene: TRBJ2-5
len: 16
abundance: -
CDR3nt: TGTGCCGGCCTCACGACAGGGCAAAAAAGCCAAGAGACCCAGTACTTC
CDR3aa: CAGLTTGQKSQETQYF

v_gene: TRBV9
d_gene: -
j_gene: TRBJ1-2
len: 13
abundance: -
CDR3nt: TGTGCCAGCAGCGTAGAAGGGGTTACAGGCTACACCTTC
CDR3aa: CASSVEGVTGYTF

v_gene: TRBV29-1
d_gene: -
j_gene: TRBJ2-7
len: 11
abundance: -
CDR3nt: TGCAGCGTGGGACACTCCTACGAGCAGTACTTC
CDR3aa: CSVGHSYEQYF

v_gene: TRBV6-5
d_gene: TRBD1
j_gene: TRBJ1-2
len: 15
abundance: -
CDR3nt: TGTGCCAGCAGTGCCGAGACCGGGACAGGATATGGCTACACCTTC
CDR3aa: CASSAETGTGYGYTF

v_gene: TRBV7-9
d_gene: -
j_gene: TRBJ2-7
len: 15
abundance: -
CDR3nt: TGTGCCAGCAGCCATCAGACAAAAGCAGGGAACGAGCAGTACTTC
CDR3aa: CASSHQTKAGNEQYF

v_gene: TRBV9
d_gene: TRBD1
j_gene: TRBJ2-5
len: 15
abundance: once
CDR3nt: TGTGCCAGCAGCGTAGGATGGACAGGTCGAGAGACCCAGTACTTC
CDR3aa: CASSVGWTGRETQYF

v_gene: TRBV9
d_gene: -
j_gene: TRBJ1-2
len: 15
abundance: -
CDR3nt: TGTGCCAGCAGCTCCCCCTATCGAGCTAACTATGGCTACACCTTC
CDR3aa: CASSSPYRANYGYTF

v_gene: TRBV7-2
d_gene: -
j_gene: TRBJ2-3
len: 14
abundance: -
CDR3nt: TGTGCCAGCAGCTTAGATTCCAGCGGGCGGTCGCAGTATTTT
CDR3aa: CASSLDSSGRSQYF

v_gene: TRBV2
d_gene: -
j_gene: TRBJ2-7
len: 15
abundance: few
CDR3nt: TGTGCCAGCAGTGAAAGGGGGATGGGCTCCTACGAGCAGTACTTC
CDR3aa: CASSERGMGSYEQYF

v_gene: TRBV2
d_gene: -
j_gene: TRBJ2-2
len: 14
abundance: -
CDR3nt: TGTGCCAGCAAGGGGTCTAGAAATGCCGGGGAGCTGTTTTTT
CDR3aa: CASKGSRNAGELFF

v_gene: TRBV28
d_gene: -
j_gene: TRBJ1-2
len: 15
abundance: few
CDR3nt: TGTGCCAGCAGTACGAAAGGGAGACCCAACTATGGCTACACCTTC
CDR3aa: CASSTKGRPNYGYTF

v_gene: TRBV25-1
d_gene: -
j_gene: TRBJ2-1
len: 11
abundance: -
CDR3nt: TGTGCCAGCAGTGGCCTAATTGAGCAGTTCTTC
CDR3aa: CASSGLIEQFF

v_gene: TRBV4-2
d_gene: -
j_gene: TRBJ1-2
len: 16
abundance: -
CDR3nt: TGTGCCAGCAGCCAAGATCCCGCGACGGGTATAGTAGGCTACACCTTC
CDR3aa: CASSQDPATGIVGYTF